These T cell receptor beta chains were read from a single sample in a study of identical twins. TCRdb reanalysed the 5' RACE reads using MiXCR and keeps one entry per CDR3 protein. Of approximately 700,000 distinct CDR3 sequences in the sample, 5.5% to 7.5% were seen once. Input material: naive T cells sorted from blood. Receptors originate from a man aged 18 to 30 in good health. CDR3s include the opening cysteine and the closing phenylalanine or tryptophan. D genes are given only for firm matches. Size is omitted from some rows. Given values are once, few, many or a class for expanded clones.

clone_size j_call d_call v_call cdr3_aa cdr3_nt
- TRBJ2-2 TRBD2 TRBV6-2/TRBV6-3 CASSFRLAGDPPPNTGELFF TGTGCCAGCAGTTTCCGACTAGCGGGAGACCCGCCCCCGAACACCGGGGAGCTGTTTTTT
many TRBJ2-7 TRBD1 TRBV27 CASSFEGALGEQYF TGTGCCAGCAGTTTCGAGGGGGCGCTAGGCGAGCAGTACTTC
many TRBJ2-1 TRBD2 TRBV24-1 CATRGSGGGIDEQFF TGTGCCACCAGGGGGTCGGGGGGAGGGATCGATGAGCAGTTCTTC
few TRBJ2-3 TRBD1 TRBV5-1 CASSQNRGPDTQYF TGCGCCAGCAGCCAGAACAGGGGACCAGATACGCAGTATTTT
few TRBJ2-1 - TRBV12-3/TRBV12-4 CASSLRSAIHPQEQFF TGTGCCAGCAGTTTAAGGTCGGCGATACATCCCCAAGAGCAGTTCTTC
few TRBJ1-5 - TRBV10-3 CAISEGGIGAQHF TGTGCCATCAGTGAGGGGGGAATAGGGGCCCAGCATTTT
- TRBJ2-1 - TRBV3-1 CASSQDPGVHNEQFF TGTGCCAGCAGCCAAGACCCGGGAGTCCACAATGAGCAGTTCTTC
few TRBJ2-5 TRBD2 TRBV19 CASKLSGNQETQYF TGTGCCAGTAAACTTAGCGGGAATCAAGAGACCCAGTACTTC
many TRBJ2-4 - TRBV5-5 CASSSGQQAKNIQYF TGTGCCAGCAGCTCAGGACAGCAAGCCAAAAACATTCAGTACTTC
many TRBJ2-2 TRBD1 TRBV12-3/TRBV12-4 CASSFPSTGGRTGELFF TGTGCCAGCAGTTTCCCTTCGACAGGGGGCCGCACCGGGGAGCTGTTTTTT
many TRBJ2-7 - TRBV7-9 CASSSRLVEQYF TGTGCCAGCAGCTCTCGTTTGGTAGAGCAGTACTTC
few TRBJ2-5 - TRBV5-5 CASSFSQGYGETQYF TGTGCCAGCAGCTTTTCGCAGGGGTATGGGGAGACCCAGTACTTC
many TRBJ2-2 - TRBV29-1 CSVRRQEGDTGELFF TGCAGCGTTCGGCGGCAGGAAGGGGACACCGGGGAGCTGTTTTTT
many TRBJ2-5 - TRBV12-3/TRBV12-4 CASSPSSQETQYF TGTGCCAGCAGTCCTAGCTCGCAAGAGACCCAGTACTTC
once TRBJ2-5 - TRBV24-1 CATSTETAQETQYF TGTGCCACCAGTACCGAGACAGCTCAAGAGACCCAGTACTTC
many TRBJ2-1 - TRBV20-1 CSATFAVVSYNEQFF TGCAGTGCTACTTTTGCGGTTGTGTCCTACAATGAGCAGTTCTTC
few TRBJ2-2 TRBD1 TRBV2 CASSETGTGELFF TGTGCCAGCAGCGAGACAGGGACCGGGGAGCTGTTTTTT
few TRBJ2-2 - TRBV7-7 CASSLRQMTGSRESGELFF TGTGCCAGCAGCTTACGTCAAATGACAGGATCGCGGGAGTCGGGGGAGCTGTTTTTT
- TRBJ2-3 - TRBV5-1 CASSLAPSHSTDTQYF TGCGCCAGCAGCTTGGCGCCTTCCCATAGCACAGATACGCAGTATTTT
- TRBJ2-6 TRBD2 TRBV6-4 CASTTRTGGMGLAGWHGANVLTF TGTGCCAGCACCACGAGGACAGGGGGAATGGGACTAGCGGGTTGGCATGGGGCCAACGTCCTGACTTTC
many TRBJ2-7 - TRBV25-1 CASSGYGGRHEQYF TGTGCCAGCAGTGGTTATGGGGGGCGCCACGAGCAGTACTTC
many TRBJ2-3 - TRBV5-1 CASSLFADSTDTQYF TGCGCCAGCAGCTTATTTGCAGACAGCACAGATACGCAGTATTTT
many TRBJ2-2 - TRBV27 CASIGPPTGELFF TGTGCCAGCATAGGGCCACCCACCGGGGAGCTGTTTTTT
- TRBJ2-1 - TRBV11-1 CASSFVSGIKPNEQFF TGTGCCAGCAGCTTCGTAAGCGGCATAAAACCCAATGAGCAGTTCTTC
- TRBJ2-7 TRBD2 TRBV9 CASSPQAGGFSYEQYF TGTGCCAGCAGCCCCCAAGCGGGAGGGTTCTCCTACGAGCAGTACTTC
few TRBJ1-3 - TRBV12-3/TRBV12-4 CASSFRQESSGNTIYF TGTGCCAGCAGTTTTCGACAGGAAAGCTCTGGAAACACCATATATTTT
- TRBJ2-6 - TRBV5-4 CASSLGGFRGLSSGANVLTF TGTGCCAGCAGCTTAGGGGGTTTCCGGGGGCTAAGCTCTGGGGCCAACGTCCTGACTTTC
many TRBJ2-5 - TRBV20-1 CSAGDAGLQETQYF TGCAGTGCTGGGGATGCGGGTCTCCAAGAGACCCAGTACTTC